This T cell receptor (beta chain) is drawn from a study of T cell responses to AZD1222 COVID-19 vaccine. Notes on the study in general: Spike regions recognized by vaccine-associated CD4 TCRs spanned the protein, led by 160-218 and 743-854. Nearly half of unique spike-specific TCRs reportedly avoided B.1.351 and B.1.1.7 mutated regions.

Concerning this clone: Antigen specificity is unknown.

Measured with immunoSEQ multiplex PCR; TCRdb has only the in-frame clones, and not every one. The sample lists 130,000 or so clones, 92% seen once, with around 0.96% in the top ten. The CDR3 extends over 13 amino acids. Trimming removed 6 bases at V and 4 bases at J, with 12 bases between. Per germline, CDR1 LNHDA and CDR2 SQIVND (reference sequence). The sequencing here drew on peripheral blood, taken on day 0 of AZD1222 vaccination. The chain couples TRBV19 to TRBJ1-2, with a weak D call TRBD1 (6 bases). This receptor was taken from an adult in good health. The CDR3 DNA reads TGTGCCAGTAGCACAGGACAGCGCTATGGCTACACCTTC. Its translation: CASSTGQRYGYTF.